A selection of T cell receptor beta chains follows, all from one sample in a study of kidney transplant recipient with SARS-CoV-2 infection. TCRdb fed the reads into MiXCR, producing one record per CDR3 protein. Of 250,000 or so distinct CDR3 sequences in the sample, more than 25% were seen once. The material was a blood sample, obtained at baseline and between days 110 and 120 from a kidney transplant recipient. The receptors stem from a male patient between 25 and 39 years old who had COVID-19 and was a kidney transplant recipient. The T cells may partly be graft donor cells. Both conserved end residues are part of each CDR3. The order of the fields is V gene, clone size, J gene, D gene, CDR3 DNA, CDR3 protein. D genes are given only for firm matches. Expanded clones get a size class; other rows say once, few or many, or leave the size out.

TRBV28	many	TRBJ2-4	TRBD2	TGTGCCAGCAGTTTGGCTAGCGGGAGCCTAGCCAAAAACATTCAGTACTTC	CASSLASGSLAKNIQYF
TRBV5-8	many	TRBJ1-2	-	TGTGCCAGCTCTTTAAATCATCCACGAAAGACCTATGGCTACACCTTC	CASSLNHPRKTYGYTF
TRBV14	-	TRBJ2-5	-	TGTGCCAGCAGCCAGGACAGTACCAAGAAGACCCAGTACTTC	CASSQDSTKKTQYF
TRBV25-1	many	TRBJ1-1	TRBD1	TGTGCCAGCAGTGAATTCCCCTTCGGGACAGGGAACACTGAAGCTTTCTTT	CASSEFPFGTGNTEAFF
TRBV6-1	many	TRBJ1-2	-	TGTGCCAGCAGTGTTACCCTGGAATGTAGAAAGACCTATGGCTACACCTTC	CASSVTLECRKTYGYTF
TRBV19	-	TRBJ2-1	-	TGTGCCGGTAGTGTCTTAGCGGCAACTCCCTACAATGAGCAGTTCTTC	CAGSVLAATPYNEQFF
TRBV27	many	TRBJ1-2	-	TGTGCCAGCAGTTTAAAGGGGTACGACTATGGCTACACCTTC	CASSLKGYDYGYTF
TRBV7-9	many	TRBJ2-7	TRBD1	TGTGCCAGCAGCATCCTACAGGGGGCCGTCTACGAGCAGTACTTC	CASSILQGAVYEQYF
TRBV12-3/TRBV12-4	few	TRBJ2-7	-	TGTGCCAGCAGTTTACTTAACGCCTACGAGCAGTACTTC	CASSLLNAYEQYF
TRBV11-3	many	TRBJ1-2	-	TGTGCCAGCAGCCAATCGGGCGATCTCGGAAAGACCTATGGCTACACCTTC	CASSQSGDLGKTYGYTF
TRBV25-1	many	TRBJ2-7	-	TGTGCCAGCAGTGAGCTTACCCAGGGCGACGAGCAGTACTTC	CASSELTQGDEQYF
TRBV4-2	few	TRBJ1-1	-	TGTGCCAGCAGCCAAGCATTCGAGCAGGGCGGCACTGAAGCTTTCTTT	CASSQAFEQGGTEAFF
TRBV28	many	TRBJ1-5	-	TGTGCCAGCAGTTTAGCTTCTGGAACGAGTCAGCCCCAGCATTTT	CASSLASGTSQPQHF
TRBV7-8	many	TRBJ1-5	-	TGTGCCAGCAGCTCTGGGTCCTTTATACTACGTAATCAGCCCCAGCATTTT	CASSSGSFILRNQPQHF
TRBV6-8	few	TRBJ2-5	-	TGTGCCAGCGGTAACGGGGGGACCCAGTACTTC	CASGNGGTQYF
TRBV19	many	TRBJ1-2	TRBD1	TGTGCCAGTAGGAACCGCGACAGGGGCCCAGCTAACTATGGCTACACCTTC	CASRNRDRGPANYGYTF
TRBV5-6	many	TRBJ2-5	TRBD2	TGTGCCAGCAGCACACTAGCGGGGGCCGGGGAGACCCAGTACTTC	CASSTLAGAGETQYF
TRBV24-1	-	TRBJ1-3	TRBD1	TGTGCCACCAGTGATGGAGAAAGCGACAGGGGGCTAAACACCATATATTTT	CATSDGESDRGLNTIYF
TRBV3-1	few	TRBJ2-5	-	TGTGCCAGCAGCCGTTGGTCTCCCATTTCTTTCTCTGAGACCCAGTACTTC	CASSRWSPISFSETQYF
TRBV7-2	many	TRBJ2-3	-	TGTGCCAGCAGAGGGGGACGGGGGGTCACAGATACGCAGTATTTT	CASRGGRGVTDTQYF
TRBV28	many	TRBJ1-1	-	TGTGCCAGCAGGATGACCCCTCCGGGAAGGGAAACTGAAGCTTTCTTT	CASRMTPPGRETEAFF
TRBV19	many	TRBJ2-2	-	TGTGCCAGTAGTCCTATCAGGGGCACCGGGGAGCTGTTTTTT	CASSPIRGTGELFF
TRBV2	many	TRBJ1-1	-	TGTGCCAGCAGTGAATTTGAACCCTTGAACACTGAAGCTTTCTTT	CASSEFEPLNTEAFF
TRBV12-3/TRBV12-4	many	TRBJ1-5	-	TGTGCCAGCAGTTTGGGGGGACTTACCTCCAATCAGCCCCAGCATTTT	CASSLGGLTSNQPQHF
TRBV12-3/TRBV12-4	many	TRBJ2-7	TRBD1	TGTGCCAGCACCCAGTTGTCCGACAGGGTGACCGAGCAGTACTTC	CASTQLSDRVTEQYF
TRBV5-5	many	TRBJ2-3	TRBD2	TGTGCCACAACTAGCGGGAGGGCCGCAGATACGCAGTATTTT	CATTSGRAADTQYF
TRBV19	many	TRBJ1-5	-	TGTGCCAGTAGACCGGACGGCGGTTGGCGGAGCAATCAGCCCCAGCATTTT	CASRPDGGWRSNQPQHF
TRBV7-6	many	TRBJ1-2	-	TGTGCCAGCAGCAGGTCCAGTGAATCTCGAAAGACCTATGGCTACACCTTC	CASSRSSESRKTYGYTF
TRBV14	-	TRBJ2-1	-	TGTGCCAGCAGCCAGGGTCGGGGGCGCCGCAATGAGCAGTTCTTC	CASSQGRGRRNEQFF
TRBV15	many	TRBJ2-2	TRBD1	TGTGCCACCAAGGGGACAGGGGCCACCGGGGAGCTGTTTTTT	CATKGTGATGELFF